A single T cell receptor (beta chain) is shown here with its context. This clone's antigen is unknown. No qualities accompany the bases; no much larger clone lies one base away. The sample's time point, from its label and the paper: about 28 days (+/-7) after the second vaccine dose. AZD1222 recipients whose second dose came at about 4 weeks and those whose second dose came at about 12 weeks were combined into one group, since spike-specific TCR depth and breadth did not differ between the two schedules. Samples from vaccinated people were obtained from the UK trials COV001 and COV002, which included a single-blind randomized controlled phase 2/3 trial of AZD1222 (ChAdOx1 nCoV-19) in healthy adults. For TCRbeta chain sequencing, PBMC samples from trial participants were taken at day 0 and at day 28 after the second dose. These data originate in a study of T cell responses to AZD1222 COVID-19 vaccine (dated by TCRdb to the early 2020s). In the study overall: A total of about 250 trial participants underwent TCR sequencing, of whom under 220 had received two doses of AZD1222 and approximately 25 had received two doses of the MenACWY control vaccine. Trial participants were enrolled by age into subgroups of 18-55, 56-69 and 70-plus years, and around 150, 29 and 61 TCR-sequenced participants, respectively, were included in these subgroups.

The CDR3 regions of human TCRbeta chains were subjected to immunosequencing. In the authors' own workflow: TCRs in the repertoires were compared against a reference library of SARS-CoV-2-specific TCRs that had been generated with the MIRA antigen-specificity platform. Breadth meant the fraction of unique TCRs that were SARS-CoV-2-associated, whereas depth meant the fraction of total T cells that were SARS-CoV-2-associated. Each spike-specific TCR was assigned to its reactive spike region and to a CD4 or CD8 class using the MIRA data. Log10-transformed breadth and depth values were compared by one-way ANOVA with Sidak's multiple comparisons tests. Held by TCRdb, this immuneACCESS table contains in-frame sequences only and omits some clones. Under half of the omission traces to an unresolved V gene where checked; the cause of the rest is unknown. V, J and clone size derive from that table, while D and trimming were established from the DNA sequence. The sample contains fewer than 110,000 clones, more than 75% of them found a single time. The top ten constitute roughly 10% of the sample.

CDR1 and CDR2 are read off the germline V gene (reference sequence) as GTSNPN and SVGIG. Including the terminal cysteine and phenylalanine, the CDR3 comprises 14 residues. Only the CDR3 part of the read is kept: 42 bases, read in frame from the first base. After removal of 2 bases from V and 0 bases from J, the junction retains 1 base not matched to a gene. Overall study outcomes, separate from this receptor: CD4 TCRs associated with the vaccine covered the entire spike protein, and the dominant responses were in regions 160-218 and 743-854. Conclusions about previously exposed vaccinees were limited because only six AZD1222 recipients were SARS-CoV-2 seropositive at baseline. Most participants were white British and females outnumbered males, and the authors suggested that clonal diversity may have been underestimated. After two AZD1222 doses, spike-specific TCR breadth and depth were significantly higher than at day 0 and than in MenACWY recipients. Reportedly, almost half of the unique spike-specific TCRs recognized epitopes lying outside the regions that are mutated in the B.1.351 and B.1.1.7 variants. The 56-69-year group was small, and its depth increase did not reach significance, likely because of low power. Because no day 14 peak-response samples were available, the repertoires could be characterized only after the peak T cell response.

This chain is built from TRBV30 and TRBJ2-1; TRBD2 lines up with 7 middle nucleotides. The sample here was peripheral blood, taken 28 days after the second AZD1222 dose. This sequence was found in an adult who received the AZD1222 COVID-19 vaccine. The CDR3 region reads CAWSPSGSYNEQFF. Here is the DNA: TGTGCCTGGAGTCCTAGCGGCTCCTACAATGAGCAGTTCTTC.